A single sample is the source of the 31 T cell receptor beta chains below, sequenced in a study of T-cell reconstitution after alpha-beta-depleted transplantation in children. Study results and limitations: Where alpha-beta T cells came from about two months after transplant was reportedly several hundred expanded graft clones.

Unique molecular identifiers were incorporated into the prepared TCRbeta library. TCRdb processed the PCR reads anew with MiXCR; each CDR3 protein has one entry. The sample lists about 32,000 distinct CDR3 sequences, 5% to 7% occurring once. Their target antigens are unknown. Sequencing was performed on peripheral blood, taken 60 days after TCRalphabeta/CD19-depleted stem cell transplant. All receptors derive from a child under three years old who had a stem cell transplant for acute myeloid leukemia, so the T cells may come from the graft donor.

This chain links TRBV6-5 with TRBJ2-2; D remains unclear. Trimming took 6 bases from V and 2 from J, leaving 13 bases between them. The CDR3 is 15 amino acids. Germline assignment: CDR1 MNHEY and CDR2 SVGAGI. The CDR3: CASSLGLVNTGELFF. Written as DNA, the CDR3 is TGTGCCAGCAGCTTAGGCCTCGTCAACACCGGGGAGCTGTTTTTT.

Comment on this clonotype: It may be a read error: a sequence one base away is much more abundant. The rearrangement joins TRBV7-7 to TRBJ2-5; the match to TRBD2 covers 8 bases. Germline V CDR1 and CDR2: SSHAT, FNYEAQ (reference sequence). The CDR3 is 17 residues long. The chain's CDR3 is CAGSSTLTSDPRETQYF. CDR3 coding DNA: TGTGCCGGCAGCTCAACACTGACTAGCGACCCACGGGAGACCCAGTACTTC.

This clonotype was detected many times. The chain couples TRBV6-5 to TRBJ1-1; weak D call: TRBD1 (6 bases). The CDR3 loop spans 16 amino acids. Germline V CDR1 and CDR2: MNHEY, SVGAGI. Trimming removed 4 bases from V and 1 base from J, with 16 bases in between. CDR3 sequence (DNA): TGTGCCAGCAGTTCGCGGGGGCGCAAGACGAACACTGAAGCTTTCTTT. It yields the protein CASSSRGRKTNTEAFF.

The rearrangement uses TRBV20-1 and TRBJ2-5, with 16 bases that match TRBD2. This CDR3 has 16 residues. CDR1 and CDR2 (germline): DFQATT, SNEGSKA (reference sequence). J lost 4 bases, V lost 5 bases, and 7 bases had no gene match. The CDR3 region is CSAPGTSGRARETQYF. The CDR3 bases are TGCAGTGCTCCGGGGACTAGCGGGAGGGCCAGAGAGACCCAGTACTTC.

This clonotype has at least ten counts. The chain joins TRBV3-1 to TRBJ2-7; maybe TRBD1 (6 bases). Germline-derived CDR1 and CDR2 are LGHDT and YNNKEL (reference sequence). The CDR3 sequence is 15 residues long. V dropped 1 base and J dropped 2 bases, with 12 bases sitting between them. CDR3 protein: CASSQAGRGAYEQYF. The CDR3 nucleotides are TGTGCCAGCAGCCAAGCCGGCAGGGGAGCCTACGAGCAGTACTTC.

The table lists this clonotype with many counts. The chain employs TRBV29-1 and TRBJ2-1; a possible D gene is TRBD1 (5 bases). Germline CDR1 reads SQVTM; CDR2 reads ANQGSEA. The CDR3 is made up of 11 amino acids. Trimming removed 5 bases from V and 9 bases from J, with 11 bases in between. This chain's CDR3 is CSVPRAGEQFF. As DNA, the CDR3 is TGCAGCGTTCCCAGGGCTGGTGAGCAGTTCTTC.

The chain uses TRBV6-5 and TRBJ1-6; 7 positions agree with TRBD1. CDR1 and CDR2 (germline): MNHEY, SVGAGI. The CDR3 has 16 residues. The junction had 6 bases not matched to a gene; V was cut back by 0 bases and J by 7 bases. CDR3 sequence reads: CASSYSGQSTNSPLHF. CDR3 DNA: TGTGCCAGCAGTTACTCGGGACAGTCTACGAATTCACCCCTCCACTTT.

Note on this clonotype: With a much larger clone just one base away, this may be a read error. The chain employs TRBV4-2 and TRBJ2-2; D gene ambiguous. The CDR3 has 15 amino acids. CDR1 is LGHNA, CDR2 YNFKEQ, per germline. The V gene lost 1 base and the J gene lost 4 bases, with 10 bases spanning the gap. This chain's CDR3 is CASSQGPLPTGELFF. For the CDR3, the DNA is TGTGCCAGCAGCCAAGGTCCACTTCCCACCGGGGAGCTGTTTTTT.

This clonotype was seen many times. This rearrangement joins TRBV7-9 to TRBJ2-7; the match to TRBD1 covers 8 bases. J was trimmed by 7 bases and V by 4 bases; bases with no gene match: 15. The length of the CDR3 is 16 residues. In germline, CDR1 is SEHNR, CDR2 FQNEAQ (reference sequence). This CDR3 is CASSSHLDRGSGEQYF. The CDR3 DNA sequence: TGTGCCAGCAGCTCCCACCTCGACAGGGGATCGGGGGAGCAGTACTTC. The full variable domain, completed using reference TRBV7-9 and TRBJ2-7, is DTGVSQNPRHKITKRGQNVTFRCDPISEHNRLYWYRQTLGQGPEFLTYFQNEAQLEKSRLLSDRFSAERPKGSFSTLEIQRTEQGDSAMYLCASSSHLDRGSGEQYFGPGTRLTVT.

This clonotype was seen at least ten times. The CDR3 region has the DNA TGTGCCACCAGTGATTTAATGAACACTGAAGCTTTCTTT. Amino acid sequence: CATSDLMNTEAFF. The V call is TRBV24-1, the J call TRBJ1-1; D gene unclear. V shed 1 base and J shed 0 bases, with 2 bases lying between them. The CDR3 runs 13 residues. CDR1 is KGHDR and CDR2 is SFDVKD in the germline V gene.

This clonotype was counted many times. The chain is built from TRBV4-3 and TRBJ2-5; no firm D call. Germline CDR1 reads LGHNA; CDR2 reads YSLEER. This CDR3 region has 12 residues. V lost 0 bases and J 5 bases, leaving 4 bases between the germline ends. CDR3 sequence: CASSQDWETQYF. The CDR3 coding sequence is TGCGCCAGCAGCCAAGATTGGGAGACCCAGTACTTC.

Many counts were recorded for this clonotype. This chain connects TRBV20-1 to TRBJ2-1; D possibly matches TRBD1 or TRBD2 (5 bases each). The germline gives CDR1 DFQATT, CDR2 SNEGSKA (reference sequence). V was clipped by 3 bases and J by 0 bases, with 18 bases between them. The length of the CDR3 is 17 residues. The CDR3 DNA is TGCAGTGCTAGGGGAAGGGCGCTGGGGGTCTCCTACAATGAGCAGTTCTTC. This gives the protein CSARGRALGVSYNEQFF.

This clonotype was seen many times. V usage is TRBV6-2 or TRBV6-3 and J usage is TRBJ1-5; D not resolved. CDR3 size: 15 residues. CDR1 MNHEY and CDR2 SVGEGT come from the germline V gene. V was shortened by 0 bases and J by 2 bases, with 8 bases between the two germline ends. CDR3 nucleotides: TGTGCCAGCAGTTACTCGATGGACGGCAATCAGCCCCAGCATTTT. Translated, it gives CASSYSMDGNQPQHF.

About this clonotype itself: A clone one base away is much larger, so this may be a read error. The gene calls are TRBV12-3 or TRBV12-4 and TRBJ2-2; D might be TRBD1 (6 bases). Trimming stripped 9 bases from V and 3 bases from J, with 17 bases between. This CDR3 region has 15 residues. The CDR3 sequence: CARRGGQTYTGELFF. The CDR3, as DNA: TGTGCCAGGAGAGGTGGACAGACTTACACCGGGGAGCTGTTTTTT.

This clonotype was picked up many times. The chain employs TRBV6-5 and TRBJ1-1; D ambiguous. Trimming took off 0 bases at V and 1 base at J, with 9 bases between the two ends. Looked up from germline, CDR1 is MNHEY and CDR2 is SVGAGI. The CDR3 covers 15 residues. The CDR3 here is CASSYSNIWNTEAFF. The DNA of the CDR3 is TGTGCCAGCAGTTACTCGAACATTTGGAACACTGAAGCTTTCTTT.

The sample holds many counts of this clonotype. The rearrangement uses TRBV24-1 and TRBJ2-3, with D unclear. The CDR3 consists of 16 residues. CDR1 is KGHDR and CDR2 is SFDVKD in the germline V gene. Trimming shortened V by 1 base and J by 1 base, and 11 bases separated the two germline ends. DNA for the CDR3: TGTGCCACCAGTGATTTCCCCTCTTTAGGCACAGATACGCAGTATTTT. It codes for CATSDFPSLGTDTQYF.

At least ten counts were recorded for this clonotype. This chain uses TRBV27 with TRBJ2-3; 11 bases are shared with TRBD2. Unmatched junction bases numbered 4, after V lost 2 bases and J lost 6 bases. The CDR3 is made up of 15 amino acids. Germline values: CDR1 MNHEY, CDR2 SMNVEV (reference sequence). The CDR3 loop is CASSLTSGRGDTQYF. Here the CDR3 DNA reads TGTGCCAGCAGTTTAACTAGCGGGAGAGGGGATACGCAGTATTTT.

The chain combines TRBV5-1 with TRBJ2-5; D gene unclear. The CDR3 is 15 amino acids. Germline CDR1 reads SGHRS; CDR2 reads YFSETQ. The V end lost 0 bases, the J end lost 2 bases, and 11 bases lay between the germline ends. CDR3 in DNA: TGCGCCAGCAGCTTGGAGGGCGGTAGACAAGAGACCCAGTACTTC. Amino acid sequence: CASSLEGGRQETQYF.

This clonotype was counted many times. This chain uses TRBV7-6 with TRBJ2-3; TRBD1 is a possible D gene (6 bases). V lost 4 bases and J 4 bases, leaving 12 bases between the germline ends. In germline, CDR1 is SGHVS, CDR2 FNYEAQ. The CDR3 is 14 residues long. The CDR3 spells CASSSRDISDTQYF. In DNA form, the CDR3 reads TGTGCCAGCAGCTCCCGGGACATCTCAGATACGCAGTATTTT.

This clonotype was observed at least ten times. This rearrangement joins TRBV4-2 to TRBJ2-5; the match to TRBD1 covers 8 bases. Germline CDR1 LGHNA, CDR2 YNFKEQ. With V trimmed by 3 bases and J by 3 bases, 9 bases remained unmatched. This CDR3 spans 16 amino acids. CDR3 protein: CASSQRRTGLKETQYF. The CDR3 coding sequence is TGTGCCAGCAGCCAGCGCCGGACAGGGCTGAAAGAGACCCAGTACTTC.

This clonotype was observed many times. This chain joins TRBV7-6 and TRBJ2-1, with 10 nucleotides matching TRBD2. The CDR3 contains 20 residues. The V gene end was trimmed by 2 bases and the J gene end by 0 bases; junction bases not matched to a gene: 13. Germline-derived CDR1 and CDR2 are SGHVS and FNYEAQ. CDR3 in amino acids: CASSLIAGLAVQSSYNEQFF. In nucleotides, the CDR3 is TGTGCCAGCAGCTTAATAGCAGGACTAGCGGTCCAGAGCTCCTACAATGAGCAGTTCTTC.

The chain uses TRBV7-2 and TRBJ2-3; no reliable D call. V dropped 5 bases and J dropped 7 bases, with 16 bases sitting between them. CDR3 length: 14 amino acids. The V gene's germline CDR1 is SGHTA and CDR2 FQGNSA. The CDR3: CASSPDPAVYTQYF. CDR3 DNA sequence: TGTGCCAGCAGCCCCGACCCTGCGGTATATACGCAGTATTTT.

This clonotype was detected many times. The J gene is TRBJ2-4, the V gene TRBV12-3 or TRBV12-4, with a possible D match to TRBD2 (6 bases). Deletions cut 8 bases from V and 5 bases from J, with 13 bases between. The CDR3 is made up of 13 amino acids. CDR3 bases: TGTGCCAGCGCGCGGGGAAGGGAAAACATTCAGTACTTC. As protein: CASARGRENIQYF.

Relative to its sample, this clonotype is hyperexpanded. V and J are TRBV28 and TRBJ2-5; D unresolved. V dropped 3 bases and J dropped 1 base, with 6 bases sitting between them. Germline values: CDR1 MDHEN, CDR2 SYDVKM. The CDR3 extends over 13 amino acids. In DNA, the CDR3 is TGTGCCAGCAGTTTCGGCGGCCAAGAGACCCAGTACTTC. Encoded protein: CASSFGGQETQYF. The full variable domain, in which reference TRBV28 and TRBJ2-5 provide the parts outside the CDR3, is DVKVTQSSRYLVKRTGEKVFLECVQDMDHENMFWYRQDPGLGLRLIYFSYDVKMKEKGDIPEGYSVSREKKERFSLILESASTNQTSMYLCASSFGGQETQYFGPGTRLLVL.

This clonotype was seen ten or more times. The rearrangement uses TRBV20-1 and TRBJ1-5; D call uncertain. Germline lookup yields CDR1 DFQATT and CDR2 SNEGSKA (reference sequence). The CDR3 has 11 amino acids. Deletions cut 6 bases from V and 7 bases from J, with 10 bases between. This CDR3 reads CSAVDDQPQHF. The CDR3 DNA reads TGCAGTGCCGTCGACGACCAGCCCCAGCATTTT.

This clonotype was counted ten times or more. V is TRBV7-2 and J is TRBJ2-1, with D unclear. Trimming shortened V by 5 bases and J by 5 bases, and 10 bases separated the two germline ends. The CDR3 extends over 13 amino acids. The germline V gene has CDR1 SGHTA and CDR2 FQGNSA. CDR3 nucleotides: TGTGCCAGCAGCCCCAACATAGACAATGAGCAGTTCTTC. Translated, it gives CASSPNIDNEQFF.

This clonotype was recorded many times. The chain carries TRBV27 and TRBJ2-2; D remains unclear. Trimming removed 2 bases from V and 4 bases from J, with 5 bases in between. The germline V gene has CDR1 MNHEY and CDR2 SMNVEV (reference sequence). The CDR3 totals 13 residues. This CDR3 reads CASSLLSTGELFF. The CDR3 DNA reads TGTGCCAGCAGTTTACTGAGCACCGGGGAGCTGTTTTTT.

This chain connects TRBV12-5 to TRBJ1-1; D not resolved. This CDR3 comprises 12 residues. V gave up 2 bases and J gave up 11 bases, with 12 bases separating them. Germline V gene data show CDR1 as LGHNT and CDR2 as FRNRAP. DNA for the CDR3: TGTGCTAGTGGTTTGTCCCGGTGGACGGCTTTCTTT. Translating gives CASGLSRWTAFF.

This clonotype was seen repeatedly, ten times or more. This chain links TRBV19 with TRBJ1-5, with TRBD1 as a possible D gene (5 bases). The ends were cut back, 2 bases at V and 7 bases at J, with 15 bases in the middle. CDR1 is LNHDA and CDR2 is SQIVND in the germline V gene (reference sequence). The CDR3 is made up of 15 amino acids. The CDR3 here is CASSIKSGTRQPQHF. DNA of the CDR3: TGTGCCAGTAGTATAAAGTCGGGGACCCGGCAGCCCCAGCATTTT.

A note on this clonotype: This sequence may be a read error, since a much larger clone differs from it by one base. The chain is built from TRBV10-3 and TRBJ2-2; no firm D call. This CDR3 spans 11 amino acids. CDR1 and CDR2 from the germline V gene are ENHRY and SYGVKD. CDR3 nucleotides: TGTTCCATCCGTCGCGCCGGGGAGCTGTTTTTT. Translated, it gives CSIRRAGELFF.

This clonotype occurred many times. DNA for the CDR3: TGCGCCAGCAGCTTTGGGGGGGGCCGAGAAAAACTGTTTTTT. Protein: CASSFGGGREKLFF. The chain links TRBV5-1 to TRBJ1-4, with D possibly TRBD1 on 6 matching bases. Germline CDR1 reads SGHRS; CDR2 reads YFSETQ. The CDR3 has 14 residues. V shed 2 bases and J shed 8 bases, with 13 bases lying between them.